One sample yielded the 24 T cell receptor beta chains listed below, sequenced in a study of blood T cell repertoires in COVID-19. Generated by immunoSEQ multiplex PCR, the TCRdb table keeps only in-frame clones and is missing some. The sample comprises about 35,000 clones, roughly 90% of which are singletons, and 2% to 2.5% rests with the top ten. Sequencing was performed on peripheral blood. The receptors stem from a man aged 45-65 years with active COVID-19.

The chain links TRBV5-1 to TRBJ1-2, with D possibly TRBD1 on 5 matching bases. The CDR3 is 14 residues long. Deletions cut 5 bases from V and 4 bases from J, with 15 bases between. In germline, CDR1 is SGHRS, CDR2 YFSETQ. The CDR3 loop is CASSLDDSIYGYTF. The CDR3 DNA is TGCGCCAGCAGTCTAGACGACAGTATCTATGGCTACACCTTC.

The chain carries TRBV19 and TRBJ1-1; D is uncertain. Germline V gives CDR1 LNHDA, CDR2 SQIVND (reference sequence). This CDR3 is built from 12 residues. Deletions cut 10 bases from V and 6 bases from J, with 15 bases between. CDR3 loop: CATLGQRAEAFF. Here the CDR3 DNA reads TGTGCCACCTTGGGCCAACGCGCTGAAGCTTTCTTT.

The chain uses TRBV19 and TRBJ2-5, with 11 bases that match TRBD1. Trimming at V came to 5 bases and at J to 5 bases, leaving 16 bases not matched to a gene. The germline V gene encodes CDR1 LNHDA and CDR2 SQIVND (reference sequence). The CDR3 consists of 18 residues. The DNA for the CDR3 is TGTGCCAGTAGTCGTCGGACAGGGGGCAGCTTAGCTCTCGAGACCCAGTACTTC. Amino acids: CASSRRTGGSLALETQYF.

As DNA, the CDR3 is TGTGCCAGCAGCCCCGGGGGACAGATTGAAGCTTTCTTT. Translating it yields CASSPGGQIEAFF. V and J are TRBV11-2 and TRBJ1-1, with 7 bases identical to TRBD1. The trim removed 5 bases at V and 7 bases at J, leaving 7 bases unmatched. The CDR3 consists of 13 residues. Germline-derived CDR1 and CDR2 are SGHAT and FQNNGV.

The chain has TRBV2 and TRBJ2-1, with TRBD2 as a possible D gene (5 bases). Germline V gives CDR1 SNHLY, CDR2 FYNNEI. The V gene lost 7 bases and the J gene lost 3 bases, with 16 bases spanning the gap. This CDR3 has 15 residues. In DNA, the CDR3 is TGTGCCAGCAACTTGTATGGTGGACTCTACAATGAGCAGTTCTTC. Protein sequence: CASNLYGGLYNEQFF.

The chain has TRBV6-5 and TRBJ1-5, with D perhaps TRBD1 (5 bases). This CDR3 region has 14 residues. CDR1 and CDR2 (germline): MNHEY, SVGAGI. Trimming left V 0 bases short and J 7 bases short, with 10 bases between. The chain's CDR3 is CASSYSGGTQPQHF. The CDR3 DNA reads TGTGCCAGCAGTTACTCGGGGGGAACCCAGCCCCAGCATTTT.

The rearrangement joins TRBV20-1 to TRBJ1-1; D is unresolved. Between the trimmed V and J ends, which lost 3 bases and 5 bases, there was a span of 13 bases. CDR1 is DFQATT and CDR2 is SNEGSKA in the germline V gene (reference sequence). This CDR3 has 13 amino acids. Written as DNA, the CDR3 is TGCAGTGCTAGTCGGTCCCCAACTACTGAAGCTTTCTTT. Translation: CSASRSPTTEAFF.

The V and J genes are TRBV5-1 and TRBJ2-7; no firm D call. Per germline, CDR1 SGHRS and CDR2 YFSETQ. The CDR3 sequence is 14 residues long. Trimming took off 0 bases at V and 0 bases at J, with 7 bases between the two ends. The CDR3 is CASSLEQFSYEQYF. In nucleotides, the CDR3 is TGCGCCAGCAGCTTGGAACAGTTCTCCTACGAGCAGTACTTC.

The chain couples TRBV7-6 to TRBJ2-7; D is unresolved. Germline V gene lookup returns CDR1 SGHVS and CDR2 FNYEAQ. Trimming pared 5 bases from V and 1 base from J, leaving 6 bases between. The CDR3 runs to 12 residues. The CDR3 region is CASSPRSYEQYF. CDR3 coding DNA: TGTGCCAGCAGCCCCCGTTCCTACGAGCAGTACTTC. Full variable domain (outside the CDR3, taken from reference TRBV7-6 and TRBJ2-7): GAGVSQSPRYKVTKRGQDVALRCDPISGHVSLYWYRQALGQGPEFLTYFNYEAQQDKSGLPNDRFSAERPEGSISTLTIQRTEQRDSAMYRCASSPRSYEQYFGPGTRLTVT.

The chain couples TRBV30 to TRBJ2-3; perhaps TRBD1 as D (6 bases). Germline V lookup: CDR1 GTSNPN, CDR2 SVGIG (reference sequence). This CDR3 has 12 amino acids. Between the trimmed V and J ends, which lost 2 bases and 6 bases, there was a span of 9 bases. The CDR3 DNA sequence: TGTGCCTGGAGTCGAACAGGGGATACGCAGTATTTT. Amino acid sequence: CAWSRTGDTQYF.

The chain joins TRBV9 to TRBJ2-3, with 12 bases identical to TRBD2. Germline trimming cut 0 bases from V and 4 bases from J; bases unmatched to any gene: 3. The CDR3 consists of 16 residues. Germline V gene data show CDR1 as SGDLS and CDR2 as YYNGEE. As DNA, the CDR3 is TGTGCCAGCAGCGTAGCGGCTAGCGGGGGGGCAGATACGCAGTATTTT. Translation: CASSVAASGGADTQYF.

This chain connects TRBV3-1 (or the pseudogene TRBV3-2) to TRBJ2-2, with unresolved D. Germline V lookup: CDR1 LGHDT, CDR2 YNNKEL (reference sequence). Between the trimmed V and J ends, which lost 1 base and 0 bases, there was a span of 12 bases. The CDR3 length is 17 residues. As DNA, the CDR3 is TGTGCCAGCAGCCAAGCGGTTCACAGCCCGAACACCGGGGAGCTGTTTTTT. This sequence encodes CASSQAVHSPNTGELFF.

J is TRBJ1-2 and V is TRBV19, with D possibly TRBD1 on 6 matching bases. This CDR3 region has 12 residues. Trimming cost V 8 bases and J 8 bases, with 15 bases left between them. From germline, CDR1 is LNHDA and CDR2 SQIVND (reference sequence). The CDR3 DNA follows: TGTGCCAGTCGGACCACGAGGGGGGGCTACACCTTC. Its translation: CASRTTRGGYTF.

This clone occurred once. V and J are TRBV18 and TRBJ2-1; 7 bases are shared with TRBD2. The CDR3 consists of 16 residues. Trimming took 3 bases from V and 3 from J; bases not matched to a gene: 8. The V gene's germline CDR1 is KGHSH and CDR2 LQKENI. The CDR3 nucleotides read TGTGCCAGCTCACCGGAGATAGCGGGTAACTACAATGAGCAGTTCTTC. It codes for CASSPEIAGNYNEQFF.

The V gene is TRBV9, the J gene TRBJ2-5; D not certain. V was trimmed by 1 base and J by 1 base, leaving 8 bases between them. Germline V gene sequence: CDR1 SGDLS, CDR2 YYNGEE. The CDR3 has 14 residues. CDR3 coding DNA: TGTGCCAGCAGCGTATTTGGCAGCCAAGAGACCCAGTACTTC. This translates into CASSVFGSQETQYF.

J is TRBJ2-2 and V is TRBV6-5, with D tentatively TRBD1 (6 bases). V shed 9 bases and J shed 9 bases, with 20 bases lying between them. CDR3 length: 14 amino acids. Germline V gives CDR1 MNHEY, CDR2 SVGAGI. CDR3 region: CASGVILDSRELFF. The DNA of the CDR3 is TGTGCCAGTGGGGTTATCTTGGACAGCCGGGAGCTGTTTTTT.

The rearrangement links TRBV2 to TRBJ2-5, with 7 bases aligning to TRBD2. Germline CDR1 SNHLY, CDR2 FYNNEI. The CDR3 has 12 residues. After removal of 3 bases from V and 5 bases from J, the junction contained 0 bases not matched to a gene. CDR3 nucleotides: TGTGCCAGCAGTGAGCGGGGGGAGACCCAGTACTTC. It encodes CASSERGETQYF.

The V and J genes are TRBV4-2 and TRBJ2-1; TRBD2 aligns across 12 bases. CDR3 length: 22 residues. V shed 0 bases and J 0 bases; nucleotides not matched to a gene: 15. Germline V lookup: CDR1 LGHNA, CDR2 YNFKEQ. This CDR3 is CASSQDASGGAFSSLSYNEQFF. In DNA, the CDR3 is TGTGCCAGCAGCCAAGATGCTAGCGGGGGGGCATTTTCTTCTCTCTCCTACAATGAGCAGTTCTTC.

A remark on this clone: Other DNA sequences in the same sample also yield this CDR3. The chain employs TRBV4-3 and TRBJ1-6, with 8 positions matching TRBD1. CDR3 length equals 14 residues. The junction had 0 bases not matched to a gene; V was cut back by 1 base and J by 7 bases. CDR1 and CDR2 from the germline V gene are LGHNA and YSLEER. This CDR3 reads CASSQGTGNSPLHF. The CDR3 DNA sequence: TGCGCCAGCAGCCAAGGGACAGGGAATTCACCCCTCCACTTT.

The chain joins TRBV3-1 (or the pseudogene TRBV3-2) to TRBJ2-1, with a weak D call TRBD2 (6 bases). Per the germline V gene, CDR1 is LGHDT and CDR2 is YNNKEL (reference sequence). Trimming shortened V by 6 bases and J by 5 bases, and 8 bases separated the two germline ends. The CDR3 has 12 residues. The CDR3 DNA sequence: TGTGCCAGCAGGGACTATAACAATGAGCAGTTCTTC. It is translated as CASRDYNNEQFF.

Here the CDR3 reads CASSQAGYGYTF. CDR3 nucleotides: TGTGCCAGCAGCCAGGCAGGGTATGGCTACACCTTC. V is TRBV14 and J is TRBJ1-2, with D possibly being TRBD1 (5 bases). The germline gives CDR1 SGHDN, CDR2 FVKESK. V lost 3 bases and J 5 bases, leaving 7 bases between the germline ends. This CDR3 is built from 12 residues. The complete variable domain, with remaining parts taken from reference TRBV14 and TRBJ1-2, reads EAGVTQFPSHSVIEKGQTVTLRCDPISGHDNLYWYRRVMGKEIKFLLHFVKESKQDESGMPNNRFLAERTGGTYSTLKVQPAELEDSGVYFCASSQAGYGYTFGSGTRLTVV.

The chain uses TRBV2 and TRBJ2-3; 12 nucleotides match TRBD2. The CDR3 contains 15 residues. CDR1 and CDR2 (germline): SNHLY, FYNNEI. V trimming: 5 bases; J trimming: 4 bases; junction bases outside the gene matches: 4. Written as DNA, the CDR3 is TGTGCCAGCAGTCCCCTAGCGGGGGGGGCAGATACGCAGTATTTT. This gives the protein CASSPLAGGADTQYF.

The rearrangement links TRBV29-1 to TRBJ2-5; 14 bases match TRBD2. J lost 5 bases, V lost 6 bases, and 8 bases had no gene match. From germline, CDR1 is SQVTM and CDR2 ANQGSEA. The CDR3 loop spans 15 amino acids. CDR3 loop: CSVGTSGSEVETQYF. CDR3 nucleotides: TGCAGCGTGGGGACTAGCGGGAGCGAGGTGGAGACCCAGTACTTC.

This clone was observed once. The V gene is TRBV9, the J gene TRBJ2-3, with TRBD2 matching 9 bases. The V segment lost 2 bases and the J segment 2 bases; nucleotides outside the gene matches: 12. Looked up from germline, CDR1 is SGDLS and CDR2 is YYNGEE. This CDR3 has 18 residues. The CDR3 bases are TGTGCCAGCAGCGTTAGGATTAGCGGGGGACCTCTCACAGATACGCAGTATTTT. It is translated as CASSVRISGGPLTDTQYF.